This TCR beta chain was documented in a study of graft-versus-host responses after intestinal transplantation. About the study: Grafts were multivisceral, liver-intestinal, or isolated intestinal.

The CDR3 has 15 amino acids. The germline V gene encodes CDR1 SNHLY and CDR2 FYNNEI. V was pared by 7 bases and J by 2 bases, with 7 bases of the junction left unmatched. General study results and limits: The marrow of recipients harbored GvH clones, and ileum or blood showed some of them first.

To note about this clone: Its cognate antigen is unknown.

Some clones are missing from TCRdb's copy, which holds only in-frame ones; the method was immunoSEQ multiplex PCR. Seen here are around 23,000 clones, 80% to 95% observed once, and the top ten hold around 0.57%. This specimen was PBMCs, taken 18 days after transplant. This sequence originates from a human patient who received an intestinal transplant, so some T cells may come from the graft donor. The chain couples TRBV2 to TRBJ1-4; 7 bases are a match to TRBD1. The CDR3 nucleotides read TGTGCCAGCAATGGAGGGGGCGGCACTAATGAAAAACTGTTTTTT. This encodes CASNGGGGTNEKLFF.